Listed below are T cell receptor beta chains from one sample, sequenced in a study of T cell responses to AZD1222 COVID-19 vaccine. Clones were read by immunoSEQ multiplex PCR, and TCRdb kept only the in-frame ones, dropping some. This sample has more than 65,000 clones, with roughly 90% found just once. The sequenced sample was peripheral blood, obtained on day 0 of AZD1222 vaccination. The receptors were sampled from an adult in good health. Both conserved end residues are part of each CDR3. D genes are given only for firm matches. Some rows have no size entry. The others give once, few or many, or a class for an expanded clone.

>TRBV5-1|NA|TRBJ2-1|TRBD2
CASRRAGWGEQFF
TGCGCCAGCAGGAGAGCGGGATGGGGTGAGCAGTTCTTC
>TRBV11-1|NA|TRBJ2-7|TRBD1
CASSPRTGTYEQYF
TGTGCCAGCAGCCCTAGGACAGGGACCTACGAGCAGTACTTC
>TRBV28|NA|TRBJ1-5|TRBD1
CASTTGGQGTGQPQHF
TGTGCCAGCACCACTGGAGGACAGGGGACGGGTCAGCCCCAGCATTTT
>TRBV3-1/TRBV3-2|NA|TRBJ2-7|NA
CASSQPRGRSFEEQYF
TGTGCCAGCAGCCAGCCGCGGGGGCGCTCCTTTGAGGAGCAGTACTTC
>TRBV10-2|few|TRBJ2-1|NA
CASIANRRNEQFF
TGCGCCAGCATAGCGAATAGGAGAAATGAGCAGTTCTTC
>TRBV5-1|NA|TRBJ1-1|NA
CASSLSRDTEAFF
TGCGCCAGCAGCTTGTCAAGGGATACTGAAGCTTTCTTT
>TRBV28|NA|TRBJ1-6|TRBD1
CASSLEYRGGSPLHF
TGTGCCAGCAGTTTGGAGTACAGGGGGGGTTCACCCCTCCACTTT
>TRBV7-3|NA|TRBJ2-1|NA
CASSLRVGEQFF
TGTGCCAGCAGCTTAAGAGTGGGTGAGCAGTTCTTC
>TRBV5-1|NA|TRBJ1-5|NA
CASSFTGTPGQPQHF
TGCGCCAGCAGCTTCACCGGGACCCCGGGTCAGCCCCAGCATTTT
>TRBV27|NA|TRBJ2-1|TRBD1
CASSFSGTGPNEQFF
TGTGCCAGCAGTTTTTCTGGGACAGGGCCCAATGAGCAGTTCTTC
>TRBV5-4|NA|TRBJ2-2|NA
CASSIAATNTGELFF
TGTGCCAGCAGTATAGCGGCTACGAACACCGGGGAGCTGTTTTTT
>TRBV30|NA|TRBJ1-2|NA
CAWSVPDIVRNGYTF
TGTGCCTGGAGTGTACCTGACATAGTAAGGAATGGCTACACCTTC
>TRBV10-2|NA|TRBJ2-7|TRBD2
CASSEKLAGVREQYF
TGCGCCAGCAGTGAGAAACTAGCGGGAGTTCGTGAGCAGTACTTC
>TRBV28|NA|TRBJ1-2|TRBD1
CASSAPGTGNGYTF
TGTGCCAGCAGTGCACCCGGGACAGGGAACGGCTACACCTTC
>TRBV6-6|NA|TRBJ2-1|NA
CAIADGAGNWYNEQFF
TGTGCCATCGCCGACGGCGCGGGAAATTGGTACAATGAGCAGTTCTTC
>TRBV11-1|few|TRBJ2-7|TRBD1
CASSFGQVDSYEQYF
TGTGCCAGCAGCTTTGGACAGGTGGACTCCTACGAGCAGTACTTC
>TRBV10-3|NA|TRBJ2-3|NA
CATREKSTDTQYF
TGTGCCACCCGGGAAAAAAGCACAGATACGCAGTATTTT
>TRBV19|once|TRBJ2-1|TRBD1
CASSRQGGEQFF
TGTGCCAGTAGCCGACAGGGCGGTGAGCAGTTCTTC
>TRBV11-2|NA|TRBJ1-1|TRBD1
CASSLGQGTEAFF
TGTGCCAGCAGCTTGGGACAGGGCACTGAAGCTTTCTTT
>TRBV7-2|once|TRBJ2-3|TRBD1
CASSLTGQRADTQYF
TGTGCCAGCAGCTTAACGGGACAGAGGGCAGATACGCAGTATTTT
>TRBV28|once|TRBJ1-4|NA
CASSLWGGGDEKLFF
TGTGCCAGCAGTTTATGGGGAGGGGGAGATGAAAAACTGTTTTTT
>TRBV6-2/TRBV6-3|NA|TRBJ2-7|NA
CASSSLRTVQGEQYF
TGTGCCAGCAGTTCCCTTCGGACAGTCCAGGGCGAGCAGTACTTC
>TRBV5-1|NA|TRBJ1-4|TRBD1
CASSLEPYLDRGSEKLFF
TGCGCCAGCAGCTTGGAACCATATCTCGACAGGGGGAGTGAAAAACTGTTTTTT
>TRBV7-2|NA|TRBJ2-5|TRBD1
CASSAGGRGKTQYF
TGTGCCAGCAGTGCAGGGGGCCGGGGCAAGACCCAGTACTTC